A selection of T cell receptor beta chains follows, all from one sample in a study of shared clonotypes between healthy human individuals. Measured with immunoSEQ multiplex PCR; TCRdb has only the in-frame clones, and not every one. The sample lists millions of clones, approximately 94% seen once, with approximately 1.7% in the top ten. Sequenced sample: naive CD8+ T cells from PBMCs. These receptors were taken from a man between 18 and 35 years old in good health. Some clones in this sample may be carry-over from other donors' samples. CDR3s include the opening cysteine and the closing phenylalanine or tryptophan. D genes are given only for firm matches. Part of the rows lack a size; the others show once, few, many or a class for expanded clones.

D gene: -; clone size: -; J gene: TRBJ1-1; V gene: TRBV5-4; CDR3 protein: CASSLGAGGPDTEAFF; CDR3 DNA: TGTGCCAGCAGCTTGGGGGCGGGAGGGCCGGACACTGAAGCTTTCTTT
D gene: -; clone size: -; J gene: TRBJ2-3; V gene: TRBV18; CDR3 protein: CASSPPIRVTDTQYF; CDR3 DNA: TGTGCCAGCTCACCACCGATTAGAGTCACAGATACGCAGTATTTT
D gene: -; clone size: -; J gene: TRBJ1-5; V gene: TRBV28; CDR3 protein: CASSLRGPYQPQHF; CDR3 DNA: TGTGCCAGCAGTTTGAGGGGCCCCTATCAGCCCCAGCATTTT
D gene: -; clone size: -; J gene: TRBJ2-3; V gene: TRBV9; CDR3 protein: CASSPLRGADTQYF; CDR3 DNA: TGTGCCAGCAGCCCCCTCCGAGGCGCAGATACGCAGTATTTT
D gene: -; clone size: -; J gene: TRBJ2-7; V gene: TRBV6-5; CDR3 protein: CASSYREGHTEQYF; CDR3 DNA: TGTGCCAGCAGTTACCGAGAGGGACATACCGAGCAGTACTTC
D gene: TRBD1; clone size: -; J gene: TRBJ2-2; V gene: TRBV14; CDR3 protein: CASRLSRGTGELFF; CDR3 DNA: TGTGCCAGCAGACTTTCCAGGGGGACCGGGGAGCTGTTTTTT
D gene: -; clone size: -; J gene: TRBJ2-3; V gene: TRBV19; CDR3 protein: CASSPGRWPTDTQYF; CDR3 DNA: TGTGCCAGTAGTCCCGGCAGGTGGCCAACAGATACGCAGTATTTT
D gene: TRBD1; clone size: once; J gene: TRBJ1-1; V gene: TRBV7-9; CDR3 protein: CASSLQPGQSNTEAFF; CDR3 DNA: TGTGCCAGCAGCTTACAACCGGGACAGTCGAACACTGAAGCTTTCTTT
D gene: -; clone size: -; J gene: TRBJ2-7; V gene: TRBV30; CDR3 protein: CAWSVLSDEQYF; CDR3 DNA: TGTGCCTGGAGTGTACTCTCCGACGAGCAGTACTTC
D gene: TRBD1; clone size: -; J gene: TRBJ2-2; V gene: TRBV14; CDR3 protein: CASSQYDRVTGELFF; CDR3 DNA: TGTGCCAGCAGCCAATACGACAGGGTAACCGGGGAGCTGTTTTTT
D gene: -; clone size: few; J gene: TRBJ1-2; V gene: TRBV2; CDR3 protein: CASSVPPEGYGYTF; CDR3 DNA: TGTGCCAGCAGTGTACCGCCAGAAGGCTATGGCTACACCTTC
D gene: TRBD2; clone size: -; J gene: TRBJ2-1; V gene: TRBV5-4; CDR3 protein: CASRQTSGDYNEQFF; CDR3 DNA: TGTGCCAGCAGACAGACTAGCGGGGACTACAATGAGCAGTTCTTC
D gene: -; clone size: -; J gene: TRBJ2-7; V gene: TRBV19; CDR3 protein: CASSPGLMSSYEQYF; CDR3 DNA: TGTGCCAGTAGCCCCGGACTAATGAGCTCCTACGAGCAGTACTTC
D gene: TRBD1; clone size: -; J gene: TRBJ2-1; V gene: TRBV27; CDR3 protein: CASSSPGQGYNEQFF; CDR3 DNA: TGTGCCAGCAGTTCCCCGGGACAGGGGTACAATGAGCAGTTCTTC
D gene: -; clone size: -; J gene: TRBJ2-2; V gene: TRBV7-3; CDR3 protein: CASSPAIAGELFF; CDR3 DNA: TGTGCCAGCAGCCCCGCGATCGCCGGGGAGCTGTTTTTT
D gene: -; clone size: -; J gene: TRBJ2-3; V gene: TRBV7-2; CDR3 protein: CASSLVSTDTQYF; CDR3 DNA: TGTGCCAGCAGCTTAGTGAGCACAGATACGCAGTATTTT
D gene: -; clone size: -; J gene: TRBJ2-7; V gene: TRBV13; CDR3 protein: CASSQPGPLVPYEQYF; CDR3 DNA: TGTGCCAGCAGCCAACCGGGACCGCTCGTCCCCTACGAGCAGTACTTC
D gene: -; clone size: -; J gene: TRBJ2-7; V gene: TRBV27; CDR3 protein: CASSTAGLYEQYF; CDR3 DNA: TGTGCCAGCAGCACCGCGGGCCTCTACGAGCAGTACTTC
D gene: -; clone size: -; J gene: TRBJ2-7; V gene: TRBV27; CDR3 protein: CASSLLAGVEQYF; CDR3 DNA: TGTGCCAGCAGTTTACTCGCCGGGGTTGAGCAGTACTTC
D gene: -; clone size: -; J gene: TRBJ2-1; V gene: TRBV27; CDR3 protein: CASSSGTHPSDEQFF; CDR3 DNA: TGTGCCAGCAGTTCTGGGACTCACCCCTCGGATGAGCAGTTCTTC
D gene: -; clone size: -; J gene: TRBJ2-1; V gene: TRBV19; CDR3 protein: CASTPGRLDSYNEQFF; CDR3 DNA: TGTGCCAGTACCCCGGGGAGGCTAGACTCCTACAATGAGCAGTTCTTC
D gene: -; clone size: -; J gene: TRBJ1-4; V gene: TRBV19; CDR3 protein: CASSIRGPEKLFF; CDR3 DNA: TGTGCCAGTAGTATCCGGGGCCCTGAAAAACTGTTTTTT
D gene: -; clone size: -; J gene: TRBJ1-5; V gene: TRBV9; CDR3 protein: CASSVGASNQLQHF; CDR3 DNA: TGTGCCAGCAGCGTAGGTGCTAGCAATCAGCTCCAGCATTTT
D gene: TRBD1; clone size: -; J gene: TRBJ2-1; V gene: TRBV9; CDR3 protein: CASSDNKDRTLYNEQFF; CDR3 DNA: TGTGCCAGCAGCGACAACAAGGACAGGACCCTTTACAATGAGCAGTTCTTC
D gene: -; clone size: -; J gene: TRBJ1-2; V gene: TRBV19; CDR3 protein: CASSIGLLESTF; CDR3 DNA: TGTGCCAGTAGTATAGGGTTGCTGGAGTCCACCTTC
D gene: TRBD2; clone size: -; J gene: TRBJ2-7; V gene: TRBV7-9; CDR3 protein: CASSSGLAGSYEQYF; CDR3 DNA: TGTGCCAGCAGCTCCGGACTAGCGGGATCCTACGAGCAGTACTTC
D gene: -; clone size: -; J gene: TRBJ2-1; V gene: TRBV4-3; CDR3 protein: CASSQGAGLDEQFF; CDR3 DNA: TGCGCCAGCAGCCAAGGGGCAGGCCTGGATGAGCAGTTCTTC
D gene: -; clone size: -; J gene: TRBJ1-3; V gene: TRBV30; CDR3 protein: CARRDSGNTIYF; CDR3 DNA: TGTGCCCGCAGGGACTCTGGAAACACCATATATTTT
D gene: -; clone size: few; J gene: TRBJ1-1; V gene: TRBV27; CDR3 protein: CASTQRWGTEAFF; CDR3 DNA: TGTGCCAGCACTCAAAGGTGGGGCACTGAAGCTTTCTTT
D gene: -; clone size: -; J gene: TRBJ2-3; V gene: TRBV11-2; CDR3 protein: CASSSDLTFTDTQYF; CDR3 DNA: TGTGCCAGCAGCTCCGACCTGACATTCACAGATACGCAGTATTTT
D gene: -; clone size: -; J gene: TRBJ2-3; V gene: TRBV6-5; CDR3 protein: CASSTQGTSTDTQYF; CDR3 DNA: TGTGCCAGCAGTACACAGGGGACTAGCACAGATACGCAGTATTTT
D gene: TRBD1; clone size: -; J gene: TRBJ1-5; V gene: TRBV18; CDR3 protein: CASSLPGTGVLQPQHF; CDR3 DNA: TGTGCCAGCTCACTTCCAGGGACAGGGGTGTTGCAGCCCCAGCATTTT